Below are 11 T cell receptor beta chains sequenced from a single sample in a study of blood T cell repertoires in COVID-19. Produced via immunoSEQ multiplex PCR; TCRdb's table is partial and in-frame only. The sample contains around 300,000 clones, 90% of which appear only once. Input material: peripheral blood. The receptors derive from a woman in her thirties with COVID-19, enrolled during active disease.

The gene calls are TRBV25-1 and TRBJ1-6; tentatively, D is TRBD1 (5 bases). Germline-derived CDR1 and CDR2 are MGHDK and SYGVNS. The CDR3 loop spans 14 amino acids. V dropped 5 bases and J dropped 6 bases, with 11 bases sitting between them. The CDR3 here is CASSSAGPNSPLHF. The CDR3 nucleotides are TGTGCCAGCAGTTCGGCAGGGCCTAATTCACCCCTCCACTTT.

V and J are TRBV20-1 and TRBJ2-7; 7 bases line up with TRBD2. This CDR3 comprises 11 residues. Trimming at V came to 5 bases and at J to 2 bases, leaving 0 bases not matched to a gene. Germline CDR1 DFQATT, CDR2 SNEGSKA (reference sequence). The CDR3 DNA is TGCAGTGCTGGACTAGCCTACGAGCAGTACTTC. This codes for CSAGLAYEQYF.

The chain's CDR3 is CASSGGQSTDTQYF. The DNA of the CDR3 is TGTGCCAGCAGTGGGGGACAGAGCACAGATACGCAGTATTTT. The gene calls are TRBV2 and TRBJ2-3, with 7 bases identical to TRBD1. Unmatched junction bases numbered 1, after V lost 4 bases and J lost 0 bases. CDR1 SNHLY and CDR2 FYNNEI come from the germline V gene. The CDR3 sequence is 14 residues long.

The chain joins TRBV3-1 (or the pseudogene TRBV3-2) to TRBJ1-2, with D unresolved. CDR1 is LGHDT, CDR2 YNNKEL, per germline (reference sequence). Trimming stripped 1 base from V and 6 bases from J, with 6 bases between. The CDR3 has 12 amino acids. The CDR3 DNA reads as TGTGCCAGCAGCCAAGCCCTTAATGGCTACACCTTC. Residues: CASSQALNGYTF.

The gene calls are TRBV3-1 (or the pseudogene TRBV3-2) and TRBJ2-6; no firm D call. The CDR3 length is 18 residues. Germline V CDR1 and CDR2: LGHDT, YNNKEL (reference sequence). V dropped 7 bases and J dropped 0 bases, with 19 bases sitting between them. The DNA for the CDR3 is TGTGCCAGCACCTACGCGGCCGTGCAGCTCTCTGGGGCCAACGTCCTGACTTTC. Translating gives CASTYAAVQLSGANVLTF.

The chain recombines TRBV15 with TRBJ2-6; 10 positions match TRBD1. Germline assignment: CDR1 LNHNV and CDR2 YYDKDF (reference sequence). This CDR3 contains 18 residues. The V gene end was trimmed by 2 bases and the J gene end by 4 bases; junction bases not matched to a gene: 8. CDR3 DNA sequence: TGTGCCACCAGCAGAACAAGACAGGGGGCTGGAGGGGCCAACGTCCTGACTTTC. Translating it yields CATSRTRQGAGGANVLTF.

This rearrangement joins TRBV19 to TRBJ2-5; TRBD1 agrees at 8 bases. CDR1 LNHDA and CDR2 SQIVND come from the germline V gene (reference sequence). The V gene end was trimmed by 3 bases and the J gene end by 4 bases; junction bases not matched to a gene: 4. There are 14 residues in the CDR3. CDR3 coding DNA: TGTGCCAGTAGTATCTTCGGACAGGGAGAGACCCAGTACTTC. Translation: CASSIFGQGETQYF.

The J gene is TRBJ1-5, the V gene TRBV27; 11 nucleotides match TRBD1. The CDR3 length is 17 residues. V shed 2 bases, J shed 6 bases, and the junction held 9 bases outside the gene matches. Per germline, CDR1 MNHEY and CDR2 SMNVEV (reference sequence). As DNA, the CDR3 is TGTGCCAGCAGTTTAATGCATGGGGGGACAGGGGGTCAGCCCCAGCATTTT. The encoded protein is CASSLMHGGTGGQPQHF.

The chain joins TRBV20-1 to TRBJ1-6; tentative D call: TRBD1 (5 bases). V was shortened by 3 bases and J by 6 bases, with 15 bases between the two germline ends. Germline CDR1 and CDR2: DFQATT and SNEGSKA (reference sequence). CDR3 length equals 15 residues. CDR3 sequence (DNA): TGCAGTGCTAGTCTAGGGGAGGTCATTAATTCACCCCTCCACTTT. Amino acid sequence: CSASLGEVINSPLHF.

The CDR3 is CASSAGTGGLWSNQPQHF. In DNA form, the CDR3 reads TGTGCCAGCAGTGCCGGGACAGGGGGCTTATGGAGCAATCAGCCCCAGCATTTT. The chain couples TRBV28 to TRBJ1-5, with TRBD1 matching 12 bases. Losses at the gene ends were 5 bases for V and 1 base for J; bases not matched to a gene: 9. From germline, CDR1 is MDHEN and CDR2 SYDVKM. CDR3 length: 18 amino acids.

The rearrangement links TRBV29-1 to TRBJ2-3; 9 positions agree with TRBD1. The CDR3 has 15 residues. CDR1 and CDR2 from the germline V gene are SQVTM and ANQGSEA. V was pared by 0 bases and J by 4 bases, with 5 bases of the junction left unmatched. CDR3 bases: TGCAGCGTTGAAGATCGGGACAGGGTATCAGATACGCAGTATTTT. Translated, it gives CSVEDRDRVSDTQYF.